This note documents a single T cell receptor beta chain sequence. Its matching antigen is unknown. The data were taken from a study of shared clonotypes between healthy human individuals. Overall study results and limits: Only a few donors were included, so the genetic and exposure-history diversity represented was limited.

Partitioning of CD4+ cells yielded a CD45RA+ naive subset and a CD45RA-negative memory subset. Only in-frame clones appear in the TCRdb table, and some are missing; sequencing was by immunoSEQ multiplex PCR. Of about 1 million clones in the sample, 60% to 80% are singletons; the top ten hold over 1.3%. The TCR sequence derives from a man younger than 35 in good health. The source material was memory CD4+ T cells sorted from blood. As to subset: CD45RA-negative fraction.

The CDR3 sequence: CASSFRRDSEAFF. The CDR3 DNA is TGTGCCAGCAGTTTTAGACGCGACTCTGAAGCTTTCTTT. The chain employs TRBV2 and TRBJ1-1; D remains unclear. V was trimmed by 5 bases and J by 6 bases, leaving 13 bases between them. This CDR3 is 13 amino acids long. Germline V gene lookup returns CDR1 SNHLY and CDR2 FYNNEI.